One sample yielded the 7 T cell receptor beta chains listed below, sequenced in a study of T cells in Graves' hyperthyroidism and ophthalmopathy. From RNA transcripts, TCR beta CDR3 regions were amplified. The HTBI primer set drove a first-round RT-PCR of the TCR CDR3. TCRdb analysed the multiplex PCR reads with MiXCR anew, one entry per CDR3 protein. The sample consists of over 500,000 distinct CDR3 sequences, roughly 18% of them appearing once. The sample was blood. Source of these receptors: a woman aged 18-35 years with Graves' ophthalmopathy.

DNA of the CDR3: TGTGCCAGCAGTGGACAGGGGGCGGATCAGCCCCAGCATTTT. Protein: CASSGQGADQPQHF. V and J are TRBV6-1 and TRBJ1-5, with 10 bases matching TRBD1. The CDR3 runs to 14 residues. The germline gives CDR1 MNHNS, CDR2 SASEGT. Losses at the gene ends were 4 bases for V and 5 bases for J; bases not matched to a gene: 2.

This chain links TRBV3-1 with TRBJ2-7; 9 bases are a match to TRBD1. The CDR3 has 15 amino acids. The V gene end was trimmed by 4 bases and the J gene end by 4 bases; junction bases not matched to a gene: 8. Germline V gene sequence: CDR1 LGHDT, CDR2 YNNKEL (reference sequence). CDR3 sequence (DNA): TGTGCCAGCAGCCCGGTGGGACAGGGTTCGTACGAGCAGTACTTC. Protein: CASSPVGQGSYEQYF.

This chain links TRBV19 with TRBJ1-5; TRBD1 matches at 8 bases. CDR1 is LNHDA and CDR2 is SQIVND in the germline V gene (reference sequence). This CDR3 has 15 residues. The junction had 9 bases not matched to a gene; V was cut back by 9 bases and J by 2 bases. In nucleotides, the CDR3 is TGTGCCAGCTGCCGGACAGGGCGAGGCAATCAGCCCCAGCATTTT. Translated, it gives CASCRTGRGNQPQHF.

The sample holds many counts of this clonotype. The rearrangement uses TRBV7-9 and TRBJ2-5; D remains unclear. There are 11 residues in the CDR3. Germline V gene sequence: CDR1 SEHNR, CDR2 FQNEAQ (reference sequence). V was clipped by 5 bases and J by 7 bases, with 8 bases between them. The CDR3 region has the DNA TGTGCCAGCAGCCCCCCCGGGACCCAGTACTTC. Translating it yields CASSPPGTQYF.

The chain combines TRBV6-1 with TRBJ1-6; possible D gene TRBD1, 5 bases. CDR1 and CDR2 from the germline V gene are MNHNS and SASEGT. The CDR3 runs 12 residues. Trimming took off 6 bases at V and 7 bases at J, with 7 bases between the two ends. The CDR3 spells CASRTENSPLHF. The CDR3 region has the DNA TGTGCCAGCAGGACAGAGAATTCACCCCTCCACTTT.

This clonotype was picked up a small number of times. J is TRBJ2-3 and V is TRBV29-1; the match to TRBD2 covers 10 bases. Losses at the gene ends were 5 bases for V and 3 bases for J; bases not matched to a gene: 8. Germline V gene data show CDR1 as SQVTM and CDR2 as ANQGSEA. The CDR3 is made up of 15 amino acids. The CDR3 nucleotides are TGCAGCGTTATCCCTAGCGGGAGTTGGACAGATACGCAGTATTTT. It translates to CSVIPSGSWTDTQYF.

This clonotype was picked up many times. The V gene is TRBV3-1, the J gene TRBJ1-1; D not certain. The germline CDR1 and CDR2 sequences are LGHDT and YNNKEL (reference sequence). Trimming removed 4 bases from V and 4 bases from J, with 7 bases in between. The CDR3 covers 12 residues. This CDR3 reads CASSLIGTEAFF. CDR3 DNA: TGTGCCAGCAGCCTTATCGGCACTGAAGCTTTCTTT.